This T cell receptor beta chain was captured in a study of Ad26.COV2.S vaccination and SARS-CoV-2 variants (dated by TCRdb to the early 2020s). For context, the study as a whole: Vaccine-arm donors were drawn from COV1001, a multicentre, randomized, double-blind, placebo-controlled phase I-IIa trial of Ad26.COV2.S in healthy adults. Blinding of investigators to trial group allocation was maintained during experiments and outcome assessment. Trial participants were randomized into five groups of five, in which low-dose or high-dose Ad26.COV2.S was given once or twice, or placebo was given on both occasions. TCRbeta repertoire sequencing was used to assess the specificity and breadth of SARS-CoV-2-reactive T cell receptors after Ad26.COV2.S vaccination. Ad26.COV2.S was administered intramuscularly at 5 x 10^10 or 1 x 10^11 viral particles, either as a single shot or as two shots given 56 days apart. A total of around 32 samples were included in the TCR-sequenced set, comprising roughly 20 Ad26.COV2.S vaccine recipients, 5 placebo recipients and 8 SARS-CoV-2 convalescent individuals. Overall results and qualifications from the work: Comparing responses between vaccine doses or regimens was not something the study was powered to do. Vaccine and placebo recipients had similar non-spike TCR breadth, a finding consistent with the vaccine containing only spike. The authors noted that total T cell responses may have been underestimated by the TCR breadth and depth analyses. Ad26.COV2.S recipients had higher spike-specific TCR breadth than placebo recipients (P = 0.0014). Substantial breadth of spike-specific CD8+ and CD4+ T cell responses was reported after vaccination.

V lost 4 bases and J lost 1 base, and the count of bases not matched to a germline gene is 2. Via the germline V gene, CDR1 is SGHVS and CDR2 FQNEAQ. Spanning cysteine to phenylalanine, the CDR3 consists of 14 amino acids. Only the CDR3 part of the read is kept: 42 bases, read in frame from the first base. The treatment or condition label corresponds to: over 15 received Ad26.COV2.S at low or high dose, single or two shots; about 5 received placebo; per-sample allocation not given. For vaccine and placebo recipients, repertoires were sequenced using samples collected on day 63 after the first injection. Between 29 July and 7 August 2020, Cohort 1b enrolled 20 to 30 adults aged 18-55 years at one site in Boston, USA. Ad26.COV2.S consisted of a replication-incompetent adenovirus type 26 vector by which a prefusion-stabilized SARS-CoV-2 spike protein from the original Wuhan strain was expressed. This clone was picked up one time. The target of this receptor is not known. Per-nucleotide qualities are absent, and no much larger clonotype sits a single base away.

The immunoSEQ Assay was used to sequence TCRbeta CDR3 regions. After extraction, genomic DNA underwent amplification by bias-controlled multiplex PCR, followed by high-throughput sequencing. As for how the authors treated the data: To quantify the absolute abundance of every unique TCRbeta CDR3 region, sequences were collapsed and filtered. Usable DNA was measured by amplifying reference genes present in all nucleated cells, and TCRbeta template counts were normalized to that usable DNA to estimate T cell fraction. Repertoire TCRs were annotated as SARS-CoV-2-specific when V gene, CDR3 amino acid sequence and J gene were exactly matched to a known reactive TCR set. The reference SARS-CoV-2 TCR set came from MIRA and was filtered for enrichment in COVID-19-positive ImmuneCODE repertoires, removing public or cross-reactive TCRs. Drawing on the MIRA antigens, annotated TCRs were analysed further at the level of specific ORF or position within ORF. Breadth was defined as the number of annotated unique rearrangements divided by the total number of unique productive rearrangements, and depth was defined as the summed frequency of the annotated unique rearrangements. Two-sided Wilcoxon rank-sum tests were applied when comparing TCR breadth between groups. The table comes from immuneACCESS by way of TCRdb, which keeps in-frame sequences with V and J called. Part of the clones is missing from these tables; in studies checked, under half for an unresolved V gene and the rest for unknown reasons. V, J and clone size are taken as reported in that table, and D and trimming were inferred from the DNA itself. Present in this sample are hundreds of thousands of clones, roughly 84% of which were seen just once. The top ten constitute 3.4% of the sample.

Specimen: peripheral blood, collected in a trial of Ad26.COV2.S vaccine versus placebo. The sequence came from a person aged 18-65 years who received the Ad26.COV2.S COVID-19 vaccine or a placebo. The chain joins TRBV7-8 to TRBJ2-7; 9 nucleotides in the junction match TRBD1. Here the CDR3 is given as CASSSGQGSYEQYF. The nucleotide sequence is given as TGTGCCAGCAGCTCGGGACAGGGATCCTACGAGCAGTACTTC.